This TCR beta chain is drawn from a study of blood T cell repertoires in COVID-19. The CDR3 is 13 amino acids. Looked up from germline, CDR1 is SNHLY and CDR2 is FYNNEI. Trimming took 7 bases from V and 5 from J; bases not matched to a gene: 7. Data came from immunoSEQ multiplex PCR; TCRdb stores just in-frame clones and leaves some out. This sample carries under 300,000 clones, approximately 81% of them seen once, and the ten largest clones take approximately 6.6%. The TCR originated in a woman between 50 and 59 years old who had been exposed to COVID-19. Sequenced material: PBMCs or T cells enriched from blood (not recorded which). The chain employs TRBV2 and TRBJ2-5, with 7 bases that match TRBD2. The CDR3 is CASTAGTGETQYF. CDR3 DNA: TGTGCCAGCACAGCGGGGACTGGGGAGACCCAGTACTTC. Combining the CDR3 with reference TRBV2 and TRBJ2-5 gives the whole variable domain EPEVTQTPSHQVTQMGQEVILRCVPISNHLYFYWYRQILGQKVEFLVSFYNNEISEKSEIFDDQFSVERPDGSNFTLKIRSTKLEDSAMYFCASTAGTGETQYFGPGTRLLVL.